This T cell receptor (beta chain) is from a study of T cell clonotyping in hematopoietic cell transplantation. The study's findings and limits: Higher Inverse Simpson Index values in graft donor and pretransplant recipient predicted broader posttransplant TCR diversity. Recipient TCR diversity dropped after transplant; expanded clonotypes rose from day 30 to 180.

This clone was detected a few times. The antigen is undetermined. Using immunoSEQ multiplex PCR, the repertoire was profiled, and TCRdb retains in-frame clones only, with some absent. The sample has 10,000 to 15,000 clones, roughly 92% seen once. The germline gives CDR1 SGHVS, CDR2 FQNEAQ. The CDR3 length is 13 residues. V lost 1 base, J lost 6 bases, and 7 bases lay in between. The receptor comes from a female patient in her fifties who had an allogeneic stem cell transplant from an unrelated donor, so the T cells may come from the graft donor. Some clones in this sample may be carry-over from other donors' samples. The starting material was PBMCs, obtained 100 days after allogeneic stem cell transplant. The chain carries TRBV7-8 and TRBJ1-5; D uncertain. CDR3 residues: CASSLEEGQPQHF. CDR3 DNA sequence: TGTGCCAGCAGCTTAGAAGAGGGTCAGCCCCAGCATTTT.